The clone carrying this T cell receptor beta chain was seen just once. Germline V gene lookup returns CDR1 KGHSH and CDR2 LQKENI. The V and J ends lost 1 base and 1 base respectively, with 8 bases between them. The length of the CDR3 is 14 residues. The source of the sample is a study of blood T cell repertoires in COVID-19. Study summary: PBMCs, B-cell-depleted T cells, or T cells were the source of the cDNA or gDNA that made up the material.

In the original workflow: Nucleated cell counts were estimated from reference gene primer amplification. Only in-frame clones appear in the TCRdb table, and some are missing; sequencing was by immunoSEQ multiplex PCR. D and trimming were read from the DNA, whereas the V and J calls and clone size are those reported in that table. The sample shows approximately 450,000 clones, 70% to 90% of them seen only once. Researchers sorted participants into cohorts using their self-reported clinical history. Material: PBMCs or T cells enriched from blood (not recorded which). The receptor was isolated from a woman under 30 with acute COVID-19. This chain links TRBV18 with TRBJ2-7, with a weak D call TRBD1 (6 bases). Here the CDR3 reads CASSPLDSSYEQYF. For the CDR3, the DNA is TGTGCCAGCTCACCACTGGACAGTTCCTACGAGCAGTACTTC. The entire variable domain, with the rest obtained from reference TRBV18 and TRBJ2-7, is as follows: NAGVMQNPRHLVRRRGQEARLRCSPMKGHSHVYWYRQLPEEGLKFMVYLQKENIIDESGMPKERFSAEFPKEGPSILRIQQVVRGDSAAYFCASSPLDSSYEQYFGPGTRLTVT.